The 3 T cell receptor beta chains given below trace back to one sample, sequenced in a study of CD8 T cells in Susac syndrome. Random hexamers were used to reverse transcribe an amount of roughly 0.45 to 1 ug RNA. Using its own MiXCR run on the immunoSEQ multiplex PCR reads, TCRdb lists one record per CDR3 protein. The sample holds 330,000 or so distinct CDR3 sequences; around 89% are singletons and the top ten take approximately 0.2%. The source material was CD8+ T cells from PBMCs. These receptors all stem from a human donor with multiple sclerosis.

V usage is TRBV27 and J usage is TRBJ2-7; the D gene could be TRBD1 or TRBD2 (6 bases each). CDR1 and CDR2 (germline): MNHEY, SMNVEV (reference sequence). V was shortened by 6 bases and J by 6 bases, with 12 bases between the two germline ends. This CDR3 is 12 amino acids long. For the CDR3, the DNA is TGTGCCAGCAGAAGGGGGGTGGGCGAGCAGTACTTC. Translating it yields CASRRGVGEQYF.

J is TRBJ1-5 and V is TRBV19, with 7 bases lining up with TRBD1. Germline-derived CDR1 and CDR2 are LNHDA and SQIVND (reference sequence). CDR3 size: 15 residues. V shed 2 bases, J shed 0 bases, and the junction held 1 base outside the gene matches. CDR3 in amino acids: CASSIWDSSNQPQHF. CDR3 nucleotide sequence: TGTGCCAGTAGTATATGGGACAGTAGCAATCAGCCCCAGCATTTT. The full variable domain, rest sourced from reference TRBV19 and TRBJ1-5, is DGGITQSPKYLFRKEGQNVTLSCEQNLNHDAMYWYRQDPGQGLRLIYYSQIVNDFQKGDIAEGYSVSREKKESFPLTVTSAQKNPTAFYLCASSIWDSSNQPQHFGDGTRLSIL.

V gene TRBV28 combines with J gene TRBJ2-7; 8 positions match TRBD2. The CDR3 totals 15 residues. The germline gives CDR1 MDHEN, CDR2 SYDVKM. V lost 3 bases and J lost 0; bases outside the gene matches: 4. CDR3 DNA: TGTGCCAGCAGTTTTAGTCTAGCGGGCTCCTACGAGCAGTACTTC. This sequence encodes CASSFSLAGSYEQYF.